Each of the 12 T cell receptor beta chains below was sequenced from the same sample in a study of cytomegalovirus exposure and HLA in healthy donors. The PCR had 60 Vbeta and 13 Jbeta primers. Assay used: immunoSEQ multiplex PCR; TCRdb lists only in-frame clones, some missing. Altogether 95,000 to 150,000 clones are present, around 74% being singletons, with the ten largest covering over 25%. Sequenced: PBMCs. These receptors were taken from a man aged 55-75 years in good health and CMV-seropositive.

The rearrangement joins TRBV7-3 to TRBJ2-1, with 9 bases identical to TRBD1. The J segment lost 6 bases and the V segment lost 4 bases, leaving 7 bases of the junction unmatched. CDR1 is SGHTA, CDR2 FQGTGA, per germline. The CDR3 runs 15 residues. The CDR3 DNA sequence: TGTGCCAGCAGCTCCTGGGGGACAGGGATCAATGAGCAGTTCTTC. As protein: CASSSWGTGINEQFF.

This chain joins TRBV21-1 and TRBJ2-1; the table assigns TRBD2, which was not confirmed against the DNA. TRBV21-1 is deemed a pseudogene. There are 17 residues in the CDR3. The CDR3 here is CASSPSGEISSYNEQFF. CDR3 nucleotides: TGTGCCAGCAGCCCCAGCGGGGAGATAAGCTCCTACAATGAGCAGTTCTTC.

In its sample, this clone was seen once. V gene TRBV5-1 combines with J gene TRBJ1-6; a weak D match, TRBD1 (5 bases). The CDR3 totals 14 residues. V shed 4 bases and J shed 9 bases, with 14 bases lying between them. The germline V gene has CDR1 SGHRS and CDR2 YFSETQ. Here the CDR3 reads CASSLGEMGSPLHF. The CDR3, as DNA: TGCGCCAGCAGCCTGGGGGAGATGGGTTCACCCCTCCACTTT. The whole variable domain, remainder taken from reference TRBV5-1 and TRBJ1-6, is KAGVTQTPRYLIKTRGQQVTLSCSPISGHRSVSWYQQTPGQGLQFLFEYFSETQRNKGNFPGRFSGRQFSNSRSEMNVSTLELGDSALYLCASSLGEMGSPLHFGNGTRLTVT.

The chain links TRBV5-1 to TRBJ2-7; 9 nucleotides match TRBD1. CDR1 is SGHRS, CDR2 YFSETQ, per germline. The CDR3 runs to 18 residues. With 2 bases clipped from V and 2 bases from J, the junction kept 14 bases outside the gene matches. The CDR3 sequence: CASSFLPGTGTAAYEQYF. The CDR3 DNA reads TGCGCCAGCAGCTTTCTTCCCGGGACAGGGACGGCCGCCTACGAGCAGTACTTC.

The chain couples TRBV28 to TRBJ1-5; TRBD1 might be the D (5 bases). The CDR3 contains 14 residues. CDR1 is MDHEN and CDR2 is SYDVKM in the germline V gene. The V end was cut by 1 base, the J end by 6 bases, with 10 bases between. The CDR3: CASSLSQGPQPQHF. CDR3 DNA sequence: TGTGCCAGCAGTTTATCCCAGGGTCCTCAGCCCCAGCATTTT. The whole variable domain, filled in from reference TRBV28 and TRBJ1-5, reads DVKVTQSSRYLVKRTGEKVFLECVQDMDHENMFWYRQDPGLGLRLIYFSYDVKMKEKGDIPEGYSVSREKKERFSLILESASTNQTSMYLCASSLSQGPQPQHFGDGTRLSIL.

The V call is TRBV4-2, the J call TRBJ2-6, with a tentative D call TRBD2 (6 bases). V gave up 4 bases and J gave up 5 bases, with 27 bases separating them. The CDR3 has 20 amino acids. Per the germline V gene, CDR1 is LGHNA and CDR2 is YNFKEQ. The CDR3 sequence is CASSPSPRRGFTLRANVLTF. The DNA of the CDR3 is TGTGCCAGCAGCCCCTCCCCTCGGCGGGGCTTCACTCTGAGGGCCAACGTCCTGACTTTC.

This chain connects TRBV30 to TRBJ1-2; possibly TRBD1 for D (5 bases). Germline CDR1 GTSNPN, CDR2 SVGIG (reference sequence). This CDR3 contains 14 residues. The V end lost 4 bases, the J end lost 7 bases, and 19 bases lay between the germline ends. Written as DNA, the CDR3 is TGTGCCTGGACAGTCTTCGGGGGTTCTAGTGGCTACACCTTC. Its translation is CAWTVFGGSSGYTF.

J is TRBJ1-6 and V is TRBV5-1; 7 nucleotides agree with TRBD1. CDR1 SGHRS and CDR2 YFSETQ come from the germline V gene. V dropped 4 bases and J dropped 6; count of bases not matched to a gene: 4. This CDR3 contains 14 residues. The CDR3 protein is CASSPDRFNSPLHF. CDR3 DNA sequence: TGCGCCAGCAGCCCGGACAGGTTTAATTCACCCCTCCACTTT.

CDR3 DNA: TGTGCCAGCAGCTTAGATAGGAGTTCTTCCCGCGAAGCTTTCTTT. Translating it yields CASSLDRSSSREAFF. The chain uses TRBV5-8 and TRBJ1-1, with D uncertain. The CDR3 has 15 residues. Germline lookup yields CDR1 SGHTS and CDR2 YDEGEE. Trimming took 2 bases from V and 8 from J, leaving 19 bases between them.

The V call is TRBV5-1, the J call TRBJ2-7; TRBD1 agrees at 7 bases. Germline trimming cut 1 base from V and 5 bases from J; bases unmatched to any gene: 6. There are 14 residues in the CDR3. Germline CDR1 is SGHRS and CDR2 is YFSETQ. CDR3 in amino acids: CASSLRQGFNEQYF. The CDR3 region has the DNA TGCGCCAGCAGCTTGAGACAGGGATTCAACGAGCAGTACTTC.

The chain combines TRBV11-3 with TRBJ2-7; D not certain. Looked up from germline, CDR1 is SGHNT and CDR2 is YENEEA. Trimming left V 2 bases short and J 0 bases short, with 5 bases between. The CDR3 contains 13 residues. CDR3 coding DNA: TGTGCCAGCAGCTTATCCAGCTCCTACGAGCAGTACTTC. Translation gives CASSLSSSYEQYF.

The chain has TRBV30 and TRBJ1-5; D may be TRBD1 (5 bases). CDR1 is GTSNPN, CDR2 SVGIG, per germline (reference sequence). Deletions cut 5 bases from V and 6 bases from J, with 11 bases between. The CDR3 length is 12 residues. The CDR3 reads CAWGRGGQPQHF. CDR3 nucleotide sequence: TGTGCCTGGGGGCGGGGCGGTCAGCCCCAGCATTTT.